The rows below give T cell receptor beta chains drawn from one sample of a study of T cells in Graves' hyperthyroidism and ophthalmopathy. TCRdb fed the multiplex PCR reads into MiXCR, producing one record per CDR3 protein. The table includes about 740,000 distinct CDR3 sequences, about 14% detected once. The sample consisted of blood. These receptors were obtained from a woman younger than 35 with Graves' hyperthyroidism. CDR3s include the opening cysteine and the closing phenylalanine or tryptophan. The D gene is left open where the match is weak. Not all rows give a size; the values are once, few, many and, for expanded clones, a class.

TGTGCCTGGAGTGCAGCGGCTCCTGAAGCTTTCTTT CAWSAAAPEAFF many TRBJ1-1 TRBV30 -
TGTGCCAGCAGCTACACACTAGCGGTGGCCTACGAGCAGTACTTC CASSYTLAVAYEQYF - TRBJ2-7 TRBV28 TRBD2
TGTGCCAGCAGCGTATTATCCGGGGAGCTGTTTTTT CASSVLSGELFF - TRBJ2-2 TRBV9 -
TGTGCCAGCAGGGAACCGGGGACTGAAGCTTTCTTT CASREPGTEAFF many TRBJ1-1 TRBV12-3/TRBV12-4 -
TGTGCCAGCACCTCCGGGGCCGGCCCCGGGGAGCTGTTTTTT CASTSGAGPGELFF few TRBJ2-2 TRBV28 -
TGTGCCAGCTCACCACAAACAGGGGGTACTGGGGCCAACGTCCTGACTTTC CASSPQTGGTGANVLTF - TRBJ2-6 TRBV18 TRBD1
TGCGCCAGCAGCGGGTGGGAGGGACCCAATGAGCAGTTCTTC CASSGWEGPNEQFF many TRBJ2-1 TRBV5-1 TRBD2
TGTGCCAGCAGTGATGATGACAGGGAATCCTACAATGAGCAGTTCTTC CASSDDDRESYNEQFF many TRBJ2-1 TRBV28 TRBD1
TGTGCCAGCAGTCGGACTAGTTTCGACGAGCAGTACTTC CASSRTSFDEQYF many TRBJ2-7 TRBV6-1 TRBD2
TGTGCCAGCAGTTACCGAGAGAAAAACTATGGCTACACCTTC CASSYREKNYGYTF many TRBJ1-2 TRBV6-6 -
TGTGCCAGCAGTGAAACTTTGGGGGATACGCAGTATTTT CASSETLGDTQYF many TRBJ2-3 TRBV2 -
TGCAGTGCTAGAGATCCGGGACAGGGGGCTGATGGCTACACCTTC CSARDPGQGADGYTF - TRBJ1-2 TRBV20-1 TRBD1
TGTGCCAGCAGGAGTTTGGCGGGCAAAGCTAGCACAGATACGCAGTATTTT CASRSLAGKASTDTQYF few TRBJ2-3 TRBV11-2 -
TGCAGTGCTAGGCCCGGGGATCATAATTCACCCCTCCACTTT CSARPGDHNSPLHF many TRBJ1-6 TRBV20-1 -
TGTGCCAGTGTGGGGGACCCGAACACTGAAGCTTTCTTT CASVGDPNTEAFF - TRBJ1-1 TRBV19 -
TGTGCCAGCAAAAAGACAGGGGACGGTGGCTACACCTTC CASKKTGDGGYTF many TRBJ1-2 TRBV18 TRBD1
TGCGCCAGCAGCCAAGGAGGGACAGGGCCCTACGAGCAGTACTTC CASSQGGTGPYEQYF many TRBJ2-7 TRBV4-1 TRBD1